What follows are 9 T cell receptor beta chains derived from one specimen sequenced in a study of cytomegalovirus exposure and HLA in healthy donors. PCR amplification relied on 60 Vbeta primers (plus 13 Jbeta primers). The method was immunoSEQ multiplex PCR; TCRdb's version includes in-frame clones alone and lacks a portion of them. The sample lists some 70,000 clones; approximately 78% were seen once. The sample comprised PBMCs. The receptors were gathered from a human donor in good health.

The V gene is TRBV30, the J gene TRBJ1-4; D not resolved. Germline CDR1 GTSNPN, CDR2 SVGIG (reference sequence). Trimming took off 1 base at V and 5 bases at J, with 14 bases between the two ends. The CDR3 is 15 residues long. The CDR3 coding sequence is TGTGCCTGGAGTGCGATGACACGGATGAATGAAAAACTGTTTTTT. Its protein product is CAWSAMTRMNEKLFF.

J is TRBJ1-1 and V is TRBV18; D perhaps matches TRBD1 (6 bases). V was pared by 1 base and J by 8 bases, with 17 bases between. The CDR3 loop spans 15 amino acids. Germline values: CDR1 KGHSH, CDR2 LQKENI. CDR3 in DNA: TGTGCCAGCTCACCACGGGACAAGACCCCCGTGGAAGCTTTCTTT. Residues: CASSPRDKTPVEAFF.

The CDR3 region has the DNA TGCGCCAGCAGCGAGAAACAGGGGGGCTATGGCTACACCTTC. Amino acid sequence: CASSEKQGGYGYTF. The rearrangement uses TRBV5-1 and TRBJ1-2; 8 bases agree with TRBD1. Germline V gene data show CDR1 as SGHRS and CDR2 as YFSETQ. The CDR3 totals 14 residues. The junction had 6 bases not matched to a gene; V was cut back by 4 bases and J by 4 bases.

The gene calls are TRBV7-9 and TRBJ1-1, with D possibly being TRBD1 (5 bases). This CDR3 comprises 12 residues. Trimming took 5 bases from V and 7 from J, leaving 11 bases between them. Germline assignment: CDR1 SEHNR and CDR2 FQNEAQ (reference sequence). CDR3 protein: CASSRDTGEAFF. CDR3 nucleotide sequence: TGTGCCAGCAGCCGAGATACAGGTGAAGCTTTCTTT.

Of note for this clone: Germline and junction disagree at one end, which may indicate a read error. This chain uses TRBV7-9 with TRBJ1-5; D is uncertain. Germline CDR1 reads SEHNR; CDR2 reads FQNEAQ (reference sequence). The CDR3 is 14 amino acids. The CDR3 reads CASSLVGWDQPQHF. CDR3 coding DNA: TGTGCCAGCAGTTTAGTGGGCTGGGATCAGCCCCAGCATTTT.

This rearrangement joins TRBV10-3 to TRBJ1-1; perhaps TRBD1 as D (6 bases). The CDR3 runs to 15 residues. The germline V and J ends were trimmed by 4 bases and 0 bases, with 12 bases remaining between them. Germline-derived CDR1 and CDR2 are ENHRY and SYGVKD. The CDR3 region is CAISGGQTVNTEAFF. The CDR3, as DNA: TGTGCCATCAGTGGAGGACAGACCGTGAACACTGAAGCTTTCTTT.

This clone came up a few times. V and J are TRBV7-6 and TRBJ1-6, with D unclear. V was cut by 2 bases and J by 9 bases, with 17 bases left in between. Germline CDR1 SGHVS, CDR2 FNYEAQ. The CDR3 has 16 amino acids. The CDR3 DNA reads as TGTGCCAGCAGCTTAAGTAGCGGTGTGCCAGGTTCACCCCTCCACTTT. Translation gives CASSLSSGVPGSPLHF.

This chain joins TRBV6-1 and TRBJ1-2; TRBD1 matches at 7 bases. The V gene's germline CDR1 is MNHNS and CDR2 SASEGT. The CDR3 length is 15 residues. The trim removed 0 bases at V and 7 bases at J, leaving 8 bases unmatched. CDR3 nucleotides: TGTGCCAGCAGTGAAGCGTCACAGGGGCGCGGTGGCTACACCTTC. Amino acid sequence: CASSEASQGRGGYTF.

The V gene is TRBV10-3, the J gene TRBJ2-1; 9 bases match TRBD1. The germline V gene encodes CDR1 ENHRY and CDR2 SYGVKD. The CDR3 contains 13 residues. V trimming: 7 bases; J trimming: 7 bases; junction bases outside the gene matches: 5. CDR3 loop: CAINTGGVNEQFF. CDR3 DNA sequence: TGTGCCATCAATACAGGGGGCGTGAATGAGCAGTTCTTC.